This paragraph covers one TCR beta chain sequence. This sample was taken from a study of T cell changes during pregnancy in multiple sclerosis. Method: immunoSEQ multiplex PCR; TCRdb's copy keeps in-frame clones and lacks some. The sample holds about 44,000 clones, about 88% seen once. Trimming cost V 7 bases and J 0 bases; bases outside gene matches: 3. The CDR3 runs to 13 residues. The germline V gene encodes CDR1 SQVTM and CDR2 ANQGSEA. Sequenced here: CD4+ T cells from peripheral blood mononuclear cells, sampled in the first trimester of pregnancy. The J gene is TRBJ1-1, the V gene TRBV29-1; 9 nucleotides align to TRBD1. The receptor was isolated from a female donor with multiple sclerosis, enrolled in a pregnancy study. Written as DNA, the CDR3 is TGCAGCGGACAGGGGGACATGAACACTGAAGCTTTCTTT. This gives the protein CSGQGDMNTEAFF. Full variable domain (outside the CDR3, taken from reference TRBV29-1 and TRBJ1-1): SAVISQKPSRDICQRGTSLTIQCQVDSQVTMMFWYRQQPGQSLTLIATANQGSEATYESGFVIDKFPISRPNLTFSTLTVSNMSPEDSSIYLCSGQGDMNTEAFFGQGTRLTVV.